The rows below give T cell receptor beta chains drawn from one sample of a study of control samples from healthy donors and cancer patients. Sequenced by immunoSEQ multiplex PCR; TCRdb stores in-frame clones only, minus some. Found here are 100,000 to 120,000 clones, around 89% of them singletons; the top ten hold around 3.5%. Sequencing used PBMCs. The receptor set was obtained from a woman aged 55-75 years with lung cancer. CDR3s include the opening cysteine and the closing phenylalanine or tryptophan. D genes are given only for firm matches. The size field is filled for only some rows; it gives once, few, many or a size class.

abundance,v_gene,d_gene,j_gene,CDR3nt,CDR3aa
.,TRBV10-3,TRBD2,TRBJ2-1,TGTGCTTTGTCGGCTAGCGGGAGTTTCAATGAGCAGTTCTTC,CALSASGSFNEQFF
.,TRBV20-1,.,TRBJ2-1,TGCAGTGCTGCTCGATATGAGCAGTTCTTC,CSAARYEQFF
.,TRBV14,TRBD1,TRBJ2-7,TGTGCCAGCAGCCCCTGGACAGGGGGCTACGAGCAGTACTTC,CASSPWTGGYEQYF
.,TRBV6-5,.,TRBJ2-3,TGTGCCAGCAGTCCCGGATCTAGCACAGATACGCAGTATTTT,CASSPGSSTDTQYF
.,TRBV11-3,TRBD1,TRBJ1-1,TGTGCCAGCAGCCGAGGGGTGGGACAGGGTGATGGAACTTTCTTT,CASSRGVGQGDGTFF
.,TRBV7-2,TRBD2,TRBJ2-2,TGTGCCAGCAGCCTAAGACTAGCGGTCAACACCGGGGAGCTGTTTTTT,CASSLRLAVNTGELFF
.,TRBV5-4,TRBD1,TRBJ1-6,TGTGCCAGCAGCTACCGGGACAGCGATTCACCCCTCCACTTT,CASSYRDSDSPLHF
.,TRBV30,TRBD2,TRBJ2-6,TGTGCCTGGAGTTGGGGACTAGCCAGCTCTGGGGCCAACGTCCTGACTTTC,CAWSWGLASSGANVLTF
.,TRBV4-1,.,TRBJ1-2,TGCGCCAGCAGCCAAGCCGCTGCCACCCACTATGGCTACACCTTC,CASSQAAATHYGYTF
once,TRBV27,.,TRBJ1-5,TGTGCCAGCACTTCCTTAGGGCAGCCCCAGCATTTT,CASTSLGQPQHF
.,TRBV2,.,TRBJ2-7,TGTGCCAGCAGTGAGAAACCGGGACACAACTACGAGCAGTACTTC,CASSEKPGHNYEQYF
.,TRBV6-5,.,TRBJ2-7,TGTGCCAGCAGTTACGGCGGGGCGGATGGTTCCTACGAGCAGTACTTC,CASSYGGADGSYEQYF
few,TRBV4-2,.,TRBJ2-1,TGTGCCAGCAGCCCTCTAGGAGGGATCAATGAGCAGTTCTTC,CASSPLGGINEQFF
.,TRBV7-6,TRBD1,TRBJ2-2,TGTGCCAGCAGCTTCCAGGGGGCCACCGGGGAGCTGTTTTTT,CASSFQGATGELFF
few,TRBV5-1,TRBD2,TRBJ2-7,TGCGCCAGCAGCTTGGCGGGAGGGACCTACGAGCAGTACTTC,CASSLAGGTYEQYF
.,TRBV15,TRBD1,TRBJ1-3,TGTGCCACCAGCAGAGATGGGACAGGGGTCGGGGGAAACACCATATATTTT,CATSRDGTGVGGNTIYF
.,TRBV5-1,.,TRBJ2-7,TGCGCCAGCAGCTTGGAGGTCCCGACCTACGAGCAGTACTTC,CASSLEVPTYEQYF
once,TRBV9,.,TRBJ1-5,TGTGCCAGCAGCTCCCTACAGGGGCCCCAGCATTTT,CASSSLQGPQHF
.,TRBV5-1,TRBD1,TRBJ1-1,TGCGCCAGCAGAGACACAGGGGTAAAAACTGAAGCTTTCTTT,CASRDTGVKTEAFF
.,TRBV19,.,TRBJ1-5,TGTGCCAGTAACCCCGACAGTAGCAATCAGCCCCAGCATTTT,CASNPDSSNQPQHF
.,TRBV7-2,.,TRBJ2-2,TGTGCCAGCAGCTGGACGGAGCGGACCGGGGAGCTGTTTTTT,CASSWTERTGELFF
once,TRBV2,.,TRBJ1-2,TGTGCCAGCAGTCTAAGCCCCGGGGCTTCCTATGGCTACACCTTC,CASSLSPGASYGYTF
once,TRBV6-1,.,TRBJ1-1,TGTGCCAGCAGTGAAGCGCTGTCCCAACTAAACACTGAAGCTTTCTTT,CASSEALSQLNTEAFF
.,TRBV3-1/TRBV3-2,TRBD2,TRBJ2-2,TGTGCCAGCAGTCCCCCGAGATGGGCGGGAGTAACCGGGGAGCTGTTTTTT,CASSPPRWAGVTGELFF
.,TRBV6-1,.,TRBJ2-3,TGTGCCAGCAGTGAGAGGGGACTCGCCGGGGGAGATACGCAGTATTTT,CASSERGLAGGDTQYF
.,TRBV7-2,TRBD1,TRBJ2-7,TGTGCCAGCAGCTTAGGCGAGGGACAGTTCTCCTACGAGCAGTACTTC,CASSLGEGQFSYEQYF
.,TRBV5-1,TRBD1,TRBJ2-2,TGCGCCAGCAGCCTGGGGCCTGGACAGGGGTATTTGGACACCGGGGAGCTGTTTTTT,CASSLGPGQGYLDTGELFF
.,TRBV18,TRBD2,TRBJ2-1,TGTGCCAGCTCACTCTTAGCGGGAGGGTCCTACAATGAGCAGTTCTTC,CASSLLAGGSYNEQFF
.,TRBV25-1,.,TRBJ2-7,TGTGCCAGCAGTGTTTTCGGAAAAGGGTACGAGCAGTACTTC,CASSVFGKGYEQYF
.,TRBV5-5,TRBD1,TRBJ1-1,TGTGCCAGCAGTCGACAGGGAGCTGAAGCTTTCTTT,CASSRQGAEAFF
.,TRBV4-1,TRBD1,TRBJ1-1,TGCGCCAGCAGCCCGGGGACAGGGTATCAAATGAACACTGAAGCTTTCTTT,CASSPGTGYQMNTEAFF
.,TRBV27,TRBD1,TRBJ1-6,TGTGCCAGCAGTTGGGGAGACAGGGATTCACCCCTCCACTTT,CASSWGDRDSPLHF
once,TRBV24-1,.,TRBJ2-1,TGTGCCACCAGTGCCCAGAGGAGCGCGAGCTCCTACAATGAGCAGTTCTTC,CATSAQRSASSYNEQFF
.,TRBV14,.,TRBJ2-2,TGTGCCAGCAGCCAAGATATCAGAGGGGAGCTGTTTTTT,CASSQDIRGELFF
.,TRBV9,TRBD2,TRBJ2-5,TGTGCCAGCAGCGTTGGGACTAGCGGGAGGGCCGGGGAGACCCAGTACTTC,CASSVGTSGRAGETQYF
few,TRBV7-3,TRBD2,TRBJ2-2,TGTGCCAGCAGCCGCACTAGCGGGAGGGCCGCCGGGGAGCTGTTTTTT,CASSRTSGRAAGELFF
.,TRBV6-4,.,TRBJ2-3,TGTGCCAGCAGTGACTCGAGGGGGGGAGGCACAGATACGCAGTATTTT,CASSDSRGGGTDTQYF
.,TRBV5-1,.,TRBJ1-2,TGCGCCAGCAGCGAGGCCAGTTCTAACTATGGCTACACCTTC,CASSEASSNYGYTF
.,TRBV6-6,.,TRBJ1-3,TGTGCCAGCAAAATCGGACAGTCCCCGGCTGGAAACACCATATATTTT,CASKIGQSPAGNTIYF
.,TRBV18,.,TRBJ1-2,TGTGCCAGCTCACCAAACTCGGGGGGAGATGGCTACACCTTC,CASSPNSGGDGYTF
.,TRBV27,.,TRBJ2-7,TGTGCCAGCCGGTCCGGGGGTGGTATGCCCTACGAGCAGTACTTC,CASRSGGGMPYEQYF